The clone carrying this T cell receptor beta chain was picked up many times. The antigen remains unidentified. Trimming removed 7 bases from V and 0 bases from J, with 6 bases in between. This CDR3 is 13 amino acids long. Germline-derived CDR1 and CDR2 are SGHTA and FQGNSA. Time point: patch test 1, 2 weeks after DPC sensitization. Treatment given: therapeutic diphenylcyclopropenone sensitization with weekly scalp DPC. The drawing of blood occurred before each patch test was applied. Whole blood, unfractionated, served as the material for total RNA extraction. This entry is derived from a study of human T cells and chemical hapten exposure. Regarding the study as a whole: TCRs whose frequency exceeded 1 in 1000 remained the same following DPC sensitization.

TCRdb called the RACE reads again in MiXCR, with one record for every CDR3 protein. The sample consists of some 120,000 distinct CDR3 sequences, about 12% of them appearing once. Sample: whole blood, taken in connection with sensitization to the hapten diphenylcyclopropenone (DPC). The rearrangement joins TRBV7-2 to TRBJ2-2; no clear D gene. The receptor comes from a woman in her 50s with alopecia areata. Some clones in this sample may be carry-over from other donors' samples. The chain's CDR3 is CASTGSNTGELFF. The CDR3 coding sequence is TGTGCCAGCACGGGCTCGAACACCGGGGAGCTGTTTTTT.